This TCR beta chain comes out of a study of cytomegalovirus exposure and HLA in healthy donors. At the level of the study: Earlier sequencing of approximately 180 million T cells yielded about 120 million unique TCR beta sequences. Early released data had approximately 86 million unique TCRs, all coming from HLA-typed donors. Points from the study as a whole: It was 150 to 200 TCR beta chains that were listed as cytomegalovirus-associated.

Details on this clone: What it recognizes is unknown.

Researchers ran the PCR with 60 Vbeta and 13 Jbeta primers. The repertoire was sequenced with immunoSEQ multiplex PCR; TCRdb's copy has only in-frame clones and lacks some. The profile shows 180,000 or so clones, approximately 85% of them singletons. Sequencing used PBMCs. The source of this sequence is a man between 18 and 35 years old in good health and CMV-seropositive.

The chain's CDR3 is CASSSRQRMLYEQYF. Here the CDR3 DNA reads TGTGCCAGCAGTTCCCGACAGAGAATGCTTTACGAGCAGTACTTC. This chain connects TRBV28 to TRBJ2-7; TRBD1 might be the D (5 bases). This CDR3 contains 15 residues. V lost 4 bases and J lost 4, with 17 bases in between. CDR1 and CDR2 from the germline V gene are MDHEN and SYDVKM. The full variable domain, with the rest looked up from reference TRBV28 and TRBJ2-7, is DVKVTQSSRYLVKRTGEKVFLECVQDMDHENMFWYRQDPGLGLRLIYFSYDVKMKEKGDIPEGYSVSREKKERFSLILESASTNQTSMYLCASSSRQRMLYEQYFGPGTRLTVT.